A single sample gave rise to the 28 T cell receptor beta chains below, sequenced in a study of CD8 T cells in Susac syndrome. Random hexamers were used to reverse transcribe roughly 0.45 to 1 ug of RNA. TCRdb re-analysed the immunoSEQ multiplex PCR reads in MiXCR, keeping a single row per CDR3 protein. The table has about 47,000 distinct CDR3 sequences, over 90% seen once. Sequences were obtained from CD8+ T cells from PBMCs. The receptors stem from a human donor in good health.

In its sample, this clonotype was seen once. For the CDR3, the DNA is TGTGCCAGCAGCCAAGATGCGGATAAGCGGGAGCCCCAAGAGACCCAGTACTTC. It specifies CASSQDADKREPQETQYF. J is TRBJ2-5 and V is TRBV3-1; 8 bases agree with TRBD2. CDR3 length: 18 residues. Unmatched junction bases numbered 10, after V lost 0 bases and J lost 1 base. The germline CDR1 and CDR2 sequences are LGHDT and YNNKEL (reference sequence).

V gene TRBV14 combines with J gene TRBJ2-2; 7 nucleotides match TRBD2. Trimming at V came to 4 bases and at J to 7 bases, leaving 9 bases not matched to a gene. This CDR3 contains 15 residues. The germline gives CDR1 SGHDN, CDR2 FVKESK. Here the CDR3 reads CASSPPAGVHGELFF. CDR3 bases: TGTGCCAGCAGCCCACCCGCGGGAGTGCACGGGGAGCTGTTTTTT. Full variable domain (missing parts from reference TRBV14 and TRBJ2-2): EAGVTQFPSHSVIEKGQTVTLRCDPISGHDNLYWYRRVMGKEIKFLLHFVKESKQDESGMPNNRFLAERTGGTYSTLKVQPAELEDSGVYFCASSPPAGVHGELFFGEGSRLTVL.

This chain connects TRBV2 to TRBJ2-1; D gene ambiguous. The CDR3 totals 15 residues. Per the germline V gene, CDR1 is SNHLY and CDR2 is FYNNEI. Between the trimmed V and J ends, which lost 2 bases and 0 bases, there was a span of 8 bases. In DNA form, the CDR3 reads TGTGCCAGCAGTGAATTCGTCAGCTCCTACAATGAGCAGTTCTTC. Its protein is CASSEFVSSYNEQFF.

The chain has TRBV11-2 and TRBJ1-4; D is unresolved. CDR3 length equals 12 residues. V was clipped by 7 bases and J by 8 bases, with 11 bases between them. Germline CDR1 SGHAT, CDR2 FQNNGV. The CDR3 bases are TGTGCCAGCAAAACCCTAGAAGAAAAACTGTTTTTT. As protein: CASKTLEEKLFF.

The chain employs TRBV10-3 and TRBJ2-7; D is ambiguous. This CDR3 has 14 amino acids. V lost 3 bases to trimming and J lost 0 bases, with 9 bases between them. Germline assignment: CDR1 ENHRY and CDR2 SYGVKD. The CDR3: CAISDPADSYEQYF. Here the CDR3 DNA reads TGTGCCATCAGTGATCCGGCAGACTCCTACGAGCAGTACTTC.

This chain joins TRBV5-1 and TRBJ2-1; 13 bases are a match to TRBD2. J gave up 6 bases and V 0 bases, and 3 bases lay outside the gene matches. Germline-derived CDR1 and CDR2 are SGHRS and YFSETQ. The CDR3 has 16 residues. The CDR3 reads CASSLGGLAGINEQFF. The CDR3 DNA reads as TGCGCCAGCAGCTTGGGGGGACTAGCGGGAATCAATGAGCAGTTCTTC.

The V call is TRBV13, the J call TRBJ2-1; no clear D gene. V dropped 2 bases and J dropped 5 bases, with 7 bases sitting between them. The CDR3 runs 13 residues. In germline, CDR1 is PRHDT, CDR2 FYEKMQ (reference sequence). The CDR3 sequence: CASSLRLNNEQFF. Here the CDR3 DNA reads TGTGCCAGCAGCTTACGTCTTAACAATGAGCAGTTCTTC.

The gene calls are TRBV3-1 and TRBJ2-5, with TRBD1 identical over 7 bases. J gave up 1 base and V 4 bases, and 3 bases lay outside the gene matches. The CDR3 runs to 14 residues. Germline CDR1 and CDR2: LGHDT and YNNKEL (reference sequence). The CDR3 DNA is TGTGCCAGCAGCCCCCGGACAGGCCAAGAGACCCAGTACTTC. Translation: CASSPRTGQETQYF.

CDR3 region: CASSFRDRVSDQQFF. CDR3 DNA sequence: TGTGCCAGCAGCTTCCGGGACAGGGTGTCGGATCAGCAGTTCTTC. The chain carries TRBV5-6 and TRBJ2-1; TRBD1 aligns across 9 bases. This CDR3 spans 15 amino acids. The junction had 11 bases not matched to a gene; V was cut back by 2 bases and J by 11 bases. Germline V gives CDR1 SGHDT, CDR2 YYEEEE.

The V call is TRBV4-3, the J call TRBJ1-1; perhaps TRBD1 as D (5 bases). CDR1 and CDR2 (germline): LGHNA, YSLEER. The CDR3 is 16 residues long. Trimming pared 0 bases from V and 4 bases from J, leaving 15 bases between. CDR3 sequence (DNA): TGCGCCAGCAGCCAAGATAGGGGCAGGGCTGGCACTGAAGCTTTCTTT. It is translated as CASSQDRGRAGTEAFF.

On this clonotype: An end of the junction does not agree with germline; a read error may underlie this. The V call is TRBV12-3 or TRBV12-4, the J call TRBJ2-3; 7 nucleotides align to TRBD1. The CDR3 runs to 16 residues. The CDR3 nucleotides read TGTGCCAGCAGTTTGACGGTGGTAGGGGGCACAGATACGCGGTATTTT. Amino acid sequence: CASSLTVVGGTDTRYF.

The chain is built from TRBV29-1 and TRBJ1-2; 10 nucleotides line up with TRBD1. This CDR3 is 15 amino acids long. Germline V lookup: CDR1 SQVTM, CDR2 ANQGSEA. Trimming at V came to 3 bases and at J to 6 bases, leaving 10 bases not matched to a gene. CDR3 in amino acids: CSVEGPGTGADGYTF. CDR3 nucleotide sequence: TGCAGCGTTGAGGGGCCCGGGACAGGGGCGGATGGCTACACCTTC.

The J gene is TRBJ1-3, the V gene TRBV29-1, with D unresolved. CDR1 is SQVTM, CDR2 ANQGSEA, per germline. Deletions cut 3 bases from V and 4 bases from J, with 10 bases between. This CDR3 comprises 13 residues. The CDR3 DNA sequence: TGCAGCGTTGAGGCAGAGGCGGGAAACACCATATATTTT. This gives the protein CSVEAEAGNTIYF.

The chain couples TRBV11-2 to TRBJ1-2; D is perhaps TRBD1 (5 bases). The germline CDR1 and CDR2 sequences are SGHAT and FQNNGV. There are 15 residues in the CDR3. With 2 bases removed from V and 8 bases from J, the gap between germline ends came to 18 bases. The CDR3 DNA is TGTGCCAGCAGCTTATTAGCAGGGACGAGGGAGGGCTACACCTTC. It specifies CASSLLAGTREGYTF.

The CDR3 coding sequence is TGTGCCAGCAGCTTATCCACAGGGGGCACTGAAGCTTTCTTT. Translation: CASSLSTGGTEAFF. The chain employs TRBV7-9 and TRBJ1-1; 8 nucleotides line up with TRBD1. V was clipped by 2 bases and J by 4 bases; unmatched bases: 3. The length of the CDR3 is 14 residues. CDR1 is SEHNR and CDR2 is FQNEAQ in the germline V gene (reference sequence).

The V and J genes are TRBV19 and TRBJ2-2, with D maybe TRBD1 (6 bases). V was pared by 7 bases and J by 0 bases, with 18 bases between. The germline CDR1 and CDR2 sequences are LNHDA and SQIVND (reference sequence). This CDR3 is built from 17 residues. Here the CDR3 reads CASTTPGTSANTGELFF. In nucleotides, the CDR3 is TGTGCCAGTACGACCCCTGGGACATCCGCGAACACCGGGGAGCTGTTTTTT. Looking up the rest from reference TRBV19 and TRBJ2-2 gives the full variable domain: DGGITQSPKYLFRKEGQNVTLSCEQNLNHDAMYWYRQDPGQGLRLIYYSQIVNDFQKGDIAEGYSVSREKKESFPLTVTSAQKNPTAFYLCASTTPGTSANTGELFFGEGSRLTVL.

J is TRBJ1-1 and V is TRBV19; 7 nucleotides align to TRBD1. The CDR3 spans 15 residues. V trimming: 1 base; J trimming: 0 bases; junction bases outside the gene matches: 2. Germline values: CDR1 LNHDA, CDR2 SQIVND (reference sequence). CDR3 residues: CASSIGGQLNTEAFF. The CDR3 DNA sequence: TGTGCCAGTAGTATAGGGGGACAGCTGAACACTGAAGCTTTCTTT.

The chain combines TRBV5-1 with TRBJ2-7; D unresolved. Trimming pared 3 bases from V and 4 bases from J, leaving 5 bases between. The CDR3 runs 11 residues. CDR1 and CDR2 from the germline V gene are SGHRS and YFSETQ. The CDR3 DNA reads TGCGCCAGCAGCTGGGGTTACGAGCAGTACTTC. Encoded protein: CASSWGYEQYF.

This clonotype occurred a few times. The chain employs TRBV11-2 and TRBJ2-7; the match to TRBD1 covers 10 bases. Germline V gene data show CDR1 as SGHAT and CDR2 as FQNNGV. The V and J ends lost 4 bases and 0 bases, in that order; junction bases with no gene match: 18. This CDR3 is 20 amino acids long. CDR3 residues: CASSSSPTGTGVLSSYEQYF. The DNA for the CDR3 is TGTGCCAGCAGCTCGAGCCCGACCGGGACAGGGGTCCTCTCCTCCTACGAGCAGTACTTC.

The chain couples TRBV13 to TRBJ2-7; D is undetermined. This CDR3 has 11 amino acids. Germline V gene sequence: CDR1 PRHDT, CDR2 FYEKMQ (reference sequence). Trimming shortened V by 1 base and J by 7 bases, and 5 bases separated the two germline ends. DNA for the CDR3: TGTGCCAGCAGCTTAGACTGGGAGCAGTACTTC. This encodes CASSLDWEQYF.

V and J are TRBV29-1 and TRBJ2-1; 7 positions agree with TRBD2. The CDR3 covers 18 residues. The germline V gene has CDR1 SQVTM and CDR2 ANQGSEA. V shed 1 base, J shed 2 bases, and the junction held 14 bases outside the gene matches. CDR3 sequence: CSVEGLAAPQRTYNEQFF. CDR3 nucleotides: TGCAGCGTTGAAGGTCTAGCGGCCCCCCAAAGGACCTACAATGAGCAGTTCTTC.

The rearrangement joins TRBV6-5 to TRBJ2-3; the match to TRBD2 covers 7 bases. The CDR3 is made up of 16 amino acids. Germline CDR1 MNHEY, CDR2 SVGAGI. J gave up 1 base and V 4 bases, and 8 bases lay outside the gene matches. The CDR3 nucleotides read TGTGCCAGCAGTTCTGTGGGAGGGTTGGGCACAGATACGCAGTATTTT. Its protein is CASSSVGGLGTDTQYF.

J is TRBJ2-7 and V is TRBV2; TRBD1 or TRBD2 may be the D gene (5 bases each). In germline, CDR1 is SNHLY, CDR2 FYNNEI. V lost 6 bases and J lost 2, with 14 bases in between. CDR3 length: 14 amino acids. The CDR3 coding sequence is TGTGCCAGCAGGGCCGGGACGTCAGCCTACGAGCAGTACTTC. It codes for CASRAGTSAYEQYF. The full variable domain, completed using reference TRBV2 and TRBJ2-7, is EPEVTQTPSHQVTQMGQEVILRCVPISNHLYFYWYRQILGQKVEFLVSFYNNEISEKSEIFDDQFSVERPDGSNFTLKIRSTKLEDSAMYFCASRAGTSAYEQYFGPGTRLTVT.

The chain has TRBV5-1 and TRBJ2-5; a possible D gene is TRBD1 (6 bases). Germline V gives CDR1 SGHRS, CDR2 YFSETQ. This CDR3 comprises 16 residues. Trimming shortened V by 1 base and J by 2 bases, and 15 bases separated the two germline ends. The CDR3 DNA sequence: TGCGCCAGCAGCTTGTTGGGGGCGATCCCGCAAGAGACCCAGTACTTC. It encodes CASSLLGAIPQETQYF. Drawing the rest from reference TRBV5-1 and TRBJ2-5, the complete variable domain is KAGVTQTPRYLIKTRGQQVTLSCSPISGHRSVSWYQQTPGQGLQFLFEYFSETQRNKGNFPGRFSGRQFSNSRSEMNVSTLELGDSALYLCASSLLGAIPQETQYFGPGTRLLVL.

The J gene is TRBJ2-7, the V gene TRBV2; a possible D gene is TRBD1 (6 bases). The CDR3 is made up of 14 amino acids. Trimming shortened V by 2 bases and J by 6 bases, and 14 bases separated the two germline ends. The germline V gene has CDR1 SNHLY and CDR2 FYNNEI. The CDR3: CASSEWTEIREQYF. Written as DNA, the CDR3 is TGTGCCAGCAGTGAATGGACAGAAATCCGCGAGCAGTACTTC.

J is TRBJ2-5 and V is TRBV6-2 or TRBV6-3; no clear D. Per germline, CDR1 MNHEY and CDR2 SVGEGT. Trimming left V 6 bases short and J 5 bases short, with 13 bases between. The CDR3 covers 13 residues. The CDR3: CASSLPAFETQYF. In DNA form, the CDR3 reads TGTGCCAGCAGCCTCCCGGCGTTTGAGACCCAGTACTTC.

CDR3 in amino acids: CASSVTGFGTQYF. DNA for the CDR3: TGTGCCAGCAGCGTGACAGGGTTCGGGACCCAGTACTTC. This chain joins TRBV9 and TRBJ2-5; 7 bases agree with TRBD1. V lost 2 bases, J lost 7 bases, and 5 bases stayed unmatched. Germline CDR1 is SGDLS and CDR2 is YYNGEE. This CDR3 comprises 13 residues.

The chain recombines TRBV29-1 with TRBJ1-4; TRBD1 is a possible D gene (5 bases). V lost 3 bases and J 0 bases, leaving 8 bases between the germline ends. CDR1 is SQVTM and CDR2 is ANQGSEA in the germline V gene. The CDR3 length is 14 residues. CDR3 nucleotides: TGCAGCGTTGAGGGGGAGGCAACTAATGAAAAACTGTTTTTT. Protein product: CSVEGEATNEKLFF. The variable domain in full, with the rest retrieved from reference TRBV29-1 and TRBJ1-4, is SAVISQKPSRDICQRGTSLTIQCQVDSQVTMMFWYRQQPGQSLTLIATANQGSEATYESGFVIDKFPISRPNLTFSTLTVSNMSPEDSSIYLCSVEGEATNEKLFFGSGTQLSVL.